Given below is one T cell receptor beta chain in context. The antigen is not known. Germline CDR1 ENHRY, CDR2 SYGVKD. This CDR3 contains 16 residues. V was clipped by 5 bases and J by 7 bases; unmatched bases: 11. The PCR employed 60 Vbeta primers together with 13 Jbeta primers. Profiling relied on immunoSEQ multiplex PCR, and the TCRdb table lists in-frame clones only, not all of them. The table has about 200,000 clones, 82% seen once. This entry is derived from a study of cytomegalovirus exposure and HLA in healthy donors. Background on the study: In terms of ancestry, the Caucasian-associated cluster contained about four fifths of the approximately 430 genotyped donors. Study-level findings and limits: When presence/absence was analysed, sequencing depth was taken to be roughly uniform across donors. Reports described diagnosis of cytomegalovirus status by the classifier as highly specific and sensitive. Apart from CMV serostatus, no immune exposure information was available.

This chain uses TRBV10-3 with TRBJ1-4; 9 bases are a match to TRBD1. The sequenced sample was PBMCs. The origin of this receptor is a woman aged 45-65 years in good health and CMV-seropositive. The CDR3 sequence is CAISSRMGQGGEKLFF. The CDR3 DNA sequence: TGTGCCATCAGTTCCCGGATGGGACAGGGAGGTGAAAAACTGTTTTTT.